The 9 T cell receptor beta chains listed next were all sequenced from one sample in a study of blood T cell repertoires in COVID-19. Generated by immunoSEQ multiplex PCR, the TCRdb table keeps only in-frame clones and is missing some. The sample includes roughly 80,000 clones, 80% to 85% of them seen just once. Sequenced material: peripheral blood. All receptors come from a human donor in a cohort sampled during active COVID-19.

This clone turned up a few times. The genes are TRBV7-9 and TRBJ1-2, with 10 bases fitting TRBD1. The junction had 4 bases not matched to a gene; V was cut back by 4 bases and J by 2 bases. Looked up from germline, CDR1 is SEHNR and CDR2 is FQNEAQ (reference sequence). The length of the CDR3 is 15 residues. For the CDR3, the DNA is TGTGCCAGCAGCTCCTGGGACAGGGGAAACTATGGCTACACCTTC. It specifies CASSSWDRGNYGYTF.

This clone was seen a handful of times. The V call is TRBV5-6, the J call TRBJ2-1; a possible D gene is TRBD2 (6 bases). CDR3 length equals 15 residues. Germline V gene data show CDR1 as SGHDT and CDR2 as YYEEEE. V was trimmed by 0 bases and J by 9 bases, leaving 16 bases between them. CDR3 in DNA: TGTGCCAGCAGCTTGGTGGCGGGGAGGTGGGGTGAGCAGTTCTTC. Its protein product is CASSLVAGRWGEQFF.

Only a few counts were recorded for this clone. The chain is built from TRBV5-1 and TRBJ1-1; D ambiguous. The CDR3 has 14 residues. The ends were cut back, 3 bases at V and 4 bases at J, with 13 bases in the middle. Germline CDR1 is SGHRS and CDR2 is YFSETQ. CDR3 sequence reads: CASSYGDEGTEAFF. The DNA of the CDR3 is TGCGCCAGCAGCTACGGAGACGAGGGCACTGAAGCTTTCTTT.

The chain combines TRBV10-2 with TRBJ1-3; D is undetermined. The CDR3 is 14 residues long. V was pared by 7 bases and J by 5 bases, with 15 bases between. The V gene's germline CDR1 is WSHSY and CDR2 SAAADI. Here the CDR3 reads CASIPEGGRNTIYF. CDR3 coding DNA: TGCGCCAGCATCCCTGAGGGAGGCAGAAACACCATATATTTT.

This clone was seen a few times. The V gene is TRBV11-2, the J gene TRBJ1-5, with a possible D match to TRBD1 (5 bases). V lost 5 bases and J lost 7, with 18 bases in between. This CDR3 comprises 15 residues. Germline lookup yields CDR1 SGHAT and CDR2 FQNNGV. CDR3 in amino acids: CASSPGEWGWQPQHF. The CDR3 region has the DNA TGTGCCAGCAGCCCGGGGGAATGGGGCTGGCAGCCCCAGCATTTT.

The table lists this clone with a few counts. The rearrangement joins TRBV6-2 or TRBV6-3 to TRBJ2-7; possible D gene TRBD2, 6 bases. Germline V gene lookup returns CDR1 MNHEY and CDR2 SVGEGT. The V end lost 5 bases, the J end lost 7 bases, and 18 bases lay between the germline ends. There are 14 residues in the CDR3. In DNA, the CDR3 is TGTGCCAGCAGTCCCCCGGATCCCGCGGGGGAGCAGTACTTC. As protein: CASSPPDPAGEQYF.

V is TRBV3-1 (or the pseudogene TRBV3-2) and J is TRBJ2-1, with 7 bases fitting TRBD2. The CDR3 has 17 residues. The V and J ends lost 1 base and 2 bases, in that order; junction bases with no gene match: 8. Per the germline V gene, CDR1 is LGHDT and CDR2 is YNNKEL (reference sequence). The CDR3 loop reads CASSQVGLGAPYNEQFF. CDR3 nucleotide sequence: TGTGCCAGCAGCCAAGTAGGACTAGGGGCCCCCTACAATGAGCAGTTCTTC.

This clone appeared once. This sequence joins TRBV5-6 and TRBJ1-1; D is perhaps TRBD1 (6 bases). The V and J ends lost 5 bases and 1 base respectively, with 21 bases between them. The CDR3 extends over 17 amino acids. Germline V gene data show CDR1 as SGHDT and CDR2 as YYEEEE. The CDR3 spells CASSWGFRGTTNTEAFF. The CDR3 DNA follows: TGTGCCAGCAGTTGGGGGTTTAGGGGGACAACGAACACTGAAGCTTTCTTT.

On this clone itself: A read error may produce the germline difference seen at one junction end. V gene TRBV2 combines with J gene TRBJ1-2; D possibly corresponds to TRBD1 (5 bases). The germline V gene has CDR1 SNHLY and CDR2 FYNNEI. This CDR3 region has 12 residues. The CDR3 loop is CASSEALRGHDF. DNA of the CDR3: TGTGCCAGCAGTGAAGCGTTGAGAGGACATGACTTC.